This record covers a single TCR beta chain. Its antigen is as yet unknown. This specimen comes from a study of beta chain features in type 1 diabetes. About the research overall: There were approximately 110,000,000 sorted cells examined across all samples.

Study findings and constraints: For Type 1 diabetes patients, all four CD4+ subsets carried TCRB CDR3s that were moderately but significantly shorter.

Reverse transcription of all isolated RNA meant that expressed TCRB transcripts were sequenced. Profiling relied on immunoSEQ multiplex PCR, and the TCRdb table lists in-frame clones only, not all of them. This table holds 500,000 to 850,000 clones, about 14% found once. Material for sequencing was naive CD4+ T cells from blood. This clonotype was obtained from a man between 18 and 35 years old with type 1 diabetes.

CDR3 nucleotides: TGTGCCTGGGGTCCAACCGGCGGGTATGGCTACACCTTC. This sequence encodes CAWGPTGGYGYTF. V is TRBV30 and J is TRBJ1-2; D gene ambiguous. The CDR3 covers 13 residues. The V gene's germline CDR1 is GTSNPN and CDR2 SVGIG (reference sequence). V shed 5 bases and J shed 5 bases, with 15 bases lying between them.